The 14 T cell receptor beta chains given below trace back to one sample, sequenced in a study of cytomegalovirus exposure and HLA in healthy donors. A multiplex PCR was run with 60 Vbeta primers and 13 Jbeta primers. Data came from immunoSEQ multiplex PCR; TCRdb stores just in-frame clones and leaves some out. The sample gives almost 200,000 clones, about 76% of which show up once; approximately 0.4% is in the top ten. The sequenced sample consisted of PBMCs. The receptors here all came from a male donor in good health and CMV-seropositive.

The rearrangement joins TRBV2 to TRBJ2-1; the D gene is possibly TRBD2 (5 bases). Trimming pared 6 bases from V and 0 bases from J, leaving 6 bases between. Germline CDR1 reads SNHLY; CDR2 reads FYNNEI. This CDR3 comprises 13 residues. The CDR3 bases are TGTGCCAGCAGAGGGAGCTCCTACAATGAGCAGTTCTTC. As protein: CASRGSSYNEQFF.

V is TRBV7-9 and J is TRBJ2-7; 12 bases match TRBD2. Looked up from germline, CDR1 is SEHNR and CDR2 is FQNEAQ (reference sequence). The CDR3 sequence is 16 residues long. Trimming at V came to 5 bases and at J to 0 bases, leaving 5 bases not matched to a gene. The CDR3 sequence: CASSAPTSGGSYEQYF. CDR3 nucleotide sequence: TGTGCCAGCAGCGCGCCGACTAGCGGGGGCTCCTACGAGCAGTACTTC. Variable domain in full (rest from reference TRBV7-9 and TRBJ2-7): DTGVSQNPRHKITKRGQNVTFRCDPISEHNRLYWYRQTLGQGPEFLTYFQNEAQLEKSRLLSDRFSAERPKGSFSTLEIQRTEQGDSAMYLCASSAPTSGGSYEQYFGPGTRLTVT.

The rearrangement uses TRBV5-4 and TRBJ2-7; the match to TRBD1 covers 11 bases. Germline lookup yields CDR1 SGHNT and CDR2 YYREEE (reference sequence). V gave up 0 bases and J gave up 6 bases; unmatched junction bases: 8. This CDR3 region has 16 residues. CDR3 nucleotide sequence: TGTGCCAGCAGCTTGGGCGCCGGGACAGGGGGTTTCGAGCAGTACTTC. As protein: CASSLGAGTGGFEQYF.

This chain connects TRBV5-1 to TRBJ1-5, with 7 bases that match TRBD1. CDR3 length: 14 amino acids. V lost 2 bases, J lost 3 bases, and 2 bases stayed unmatched. The V gene's germline CDR1 is SGHRS and CDR2 YFSETQ. In DNA, the CDR3 is TGCGCCAGCAGCTTTGACAGGGCCAATCAGCCCCAGCATTTT. It yields the protein CASSFDRANQPQHF.

The chain joins TRBV7-2 to TRBJ2-7; TRBD2 might be the D (6 bases). This CDR3 has 15 amino acids. Trimming took off 1 base at V and 4 bases at J, with 14 bases between the two ends. CDR1 and CDR2 from the germline V gene are SGHTA and FQGNSA. As DNA, the CDR3 is TGTGCCAGCAGCTTAGGAGCAGGGAGGTTTTACGAGCAGTACTTC. Encoded protein: CASSLGAGRFYEQYF.

This chain connects TRBV5-1 to TRBJ1-1; 7 positions match TRBD1. The trim removed 3 bases at V and 11 bases at J, leaving 19 bases unmatched. The CDR3 totals 16 residues. Germline loops: CDR1 SGHRS, CDR2 YFSETQ. The CDR3 sequence: CASSYSFETGSMGAFF. CDR3 in DNA: TGCGCCAGCAGCTATTCGTTTGAGACAGGGAGTATGGGTGCTTTCTTT.

This clone has just a few counts. The junction departs from the called germline gene at one end, perhaps through a read error. J is TRBJ2-7 and V is TRBV20-1, with D perhaps matching TRBD2 (6 bases). Per germline, CDR1 DFQATT and CDR2 SNEGSKA (reference sequence). This CDR3 comprises 11 residues. CDR3 bases: TGCAGTGCTAGAGGGGGAGGAAAGGATGCCTTC. This translates into CSARGGGKDAF.

The chain joins TRBV14 to TRBJ2-5, with 9 bases identical to TRBD2. Germline loops: CDR1 SGHDN, CDR2 FVKESK. The CDR3 is made up of 14 amino acids. V dropped 4 bases and J dropped 5; count of bases not matched to a gene: 5. DNA of the CDR3: TGTGCCAGCAGCCCCCATAGCGGGAGCGAGACCCAGTACTTC. Its protein product is CASSPHSGSETQYF.

This clone was detected only once. The chain links TRBV11-2 to TRBJ2-2, with TRBD1 matching 9 bases. V shed 0 bases, J shed 4 bases, and the junction held 3 bases outside the gene matches. The CDR3 spans 16 residues. The germline gives CDR1 SGHAT, CDR2 FQNNGV. The CDR3 here is CASSLERQGGTGELFF. The CDR3 DNA is TGTGCCAGCAGCTTAGAGAGACAGGGGGGCACCGGGGAGCTGTTTTTT.

The chain has TRBV5-4 and TRBJ1-2; a weak D match, TRBD1 (6 bases). V gave up 3 bases and J gave up 12 bases, with 18 bases separating them. The CDR3 extends over 13 amino acids. Germline V CDR1 and CDR2: SGHNT, YYREEE (reference sequence). CDR3 DNA sequence: TGTGCCAGCAGCTCACGGCAGGGGAGGGTAAACACCTTC. Its protein product is CASSSRQGRVNTF.

V and J are TRBV7-9 and TRBJ2-2, with 7 bases aligning to TRBD2. J gave up 3 bases and V 8 bases, and 9 bases lay outside the gene matches. Germline V gene sequence: CDR1 SEHNR, CDR2 FQNEAQ (reference sequence). The CDR3 runs 15 residues. CDR3 sequence: CASSLGGRDTGELFF. In nucleotides, the CDR3 is TGTGCCAGCTCCCTCGGGGGGAGGGACACCGGGGAGCTGTTTTTT. The full variable domain, completed using reference TRBV7-9 and TRBJ2-2, is DTGVSQNPRHKITKRGQNVTFRCDPISEHNRLYWYRQTLGQGPEFLTYFQNEAQLEKSRLLSDRFSAERPKGSFSTLEIQRTEQGDSAMYLCASSLGGRDTGELFFGEGSRLTVL.

The genes are TRBV19 and TRBJ1-2; D is unresolved. CDR1 is LNHDA, CDR2 SQIVND, per germline (reference sequence). The CDR3 is 11 amino acids. The germline V and J ends were trimmed by 5 bases and 1 base, with 2 bases remaining between them. CDR3 sequence: CASSLNYGYTF. In DNA, the CDR3 is TGTGCCAGTAGTCTTAACTATGGCTACACCTTC.

The CDR3 coding sequence is TGTGCCAGCAGCGTAGGGGGGGTTGGTCAGCCCCAGCATTTT. Translated: CASSVGGVGQPQHF. This chain connects TRBV9 to TRBJ1-5; TRBD1 might be the D (5 bases). The V end was cut by 0 bases, the J end by 6 bases, with 10 bases between. The CDR3 extends over 14 amino acids. The germline V gene has CDR1 SGDLS and CDR2 YYNGEE.

V is TRBV7-3 and J is TRBJ2-1, with a weak D call TRBD2 (5 bases). Trimming cost V 5 bases and J 1 base, with 18 bases left between them. The germline V gene has CDR1 SGHTA and CDR2 FQGTGA. The CDR3 length is 17 residues. This CDR3 reads CASSQLLRDMSYNEQFF. The CDR3 DNA sequence: TGTGCCAGCAGCCAACTATTGAGGGATATGTCCTACAATGAGCAGTTCTTC.